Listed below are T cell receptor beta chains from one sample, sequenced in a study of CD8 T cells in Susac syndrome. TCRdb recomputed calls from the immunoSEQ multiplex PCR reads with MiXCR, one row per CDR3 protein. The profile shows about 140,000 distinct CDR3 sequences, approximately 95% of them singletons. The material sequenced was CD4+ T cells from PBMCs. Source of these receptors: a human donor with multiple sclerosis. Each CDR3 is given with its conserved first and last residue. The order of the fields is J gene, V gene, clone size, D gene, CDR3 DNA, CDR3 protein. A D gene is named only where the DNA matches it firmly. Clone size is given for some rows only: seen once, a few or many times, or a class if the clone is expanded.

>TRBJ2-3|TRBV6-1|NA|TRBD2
TGTGCCAGCAGACTAGCGGGGGGGTATCGCACAGATACGCAGTATTTT
CASRLAGGYRTDTQYF
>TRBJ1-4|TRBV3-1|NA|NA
TGTGCCAGCAGCCAAGGCAGGGGCCGGAATGAAAAACTGTTTTTT
CASSQGRGRNEKLFF
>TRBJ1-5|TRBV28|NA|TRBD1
TGTGCCAGCAGTGGGGGGACAGGATTCAATCAGCCCCAGCATTTT
CASSGGTGFNQPQHF
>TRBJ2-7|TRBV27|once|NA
TGTGCCAGCAGTCTGACTAGATGGGCTACCTACGAGCAGTACTTC
CASSLTRWATYEQYF
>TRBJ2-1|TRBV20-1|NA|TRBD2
TGCAGTGCTACCGACAACCTTAGCGGGAGGCGTTACAATGAGCAGTTCTTC
CSATDNLSGRRYNEQFF
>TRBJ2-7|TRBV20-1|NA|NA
TGCAGTGCTAGAGATCTCCGAGAGGGCCCCTACGAGCAGTACTTC
CSARDLREGPYEQYF
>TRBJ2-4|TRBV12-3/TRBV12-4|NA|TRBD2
TGTGCCAGCGGGAGGGTAGTCGACATTCAGTACTTC
CASGRVVDIQYF
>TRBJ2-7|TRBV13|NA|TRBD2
TGTGCCAGCAGCAGACTAGCGGGTACCTCCTACGAGCAGTACTTC
CASSRLAGTSYEQYF
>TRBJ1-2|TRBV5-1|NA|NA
TGCGCCAGCAGCTTCACGACCCAAGTCGACTATGGCTACACCTTC
CASSFTTQVDYGYTF
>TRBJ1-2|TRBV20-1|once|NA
TGCAGTGCTAGAGGGGGGGAAGTCTATGGCTACACCTTC
CSARGGEVYGYTF
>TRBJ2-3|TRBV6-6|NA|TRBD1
TGTGCCAGCAGTTACCGACAGGGGGCTAAGGTGGATACGCAGTATTTT
CASSYRQGAKVDTQYF
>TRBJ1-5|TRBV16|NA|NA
TGTGCCAGCGGAGCGGGCAATCGCAATCAGCCCCAGCATTTT
CASGAGNRNQPQHF
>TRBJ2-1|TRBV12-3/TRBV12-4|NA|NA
TGTGCCAGCAGCCCCCGACGGTATGAGCAGTTCTTC
CASSPRRYEQFF
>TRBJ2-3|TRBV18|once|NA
TGTGCCAGCTCACCAAGAGATACGCAGTATTTT
CASSPRDTQYF
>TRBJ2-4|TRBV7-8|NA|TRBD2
TGTGCCAGCAGCCCCGGACTAGCGGACTACGGCAAAAACATTCAGTACTTC
CASSPGLADYGKNIQYF
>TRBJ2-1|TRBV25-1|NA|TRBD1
TGTGCCACAGACAGGGGGCATGGTGAGCAGTTCTTC
CATDRGHGEQFF
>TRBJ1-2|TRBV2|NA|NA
TGTGCCAGCACAATGATGGGCTCTACAAACACTAACTATGGCTACACCTTC
CASTMMGSTNTNYGYTF
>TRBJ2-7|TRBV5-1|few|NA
TGCGCCAGCAGCGCAGACAGTTTCGCCTACGAGCAGTACTTC
CASSADSFAYEQYF
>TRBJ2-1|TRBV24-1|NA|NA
TGTGCCACCAGTGATTTCGCCCCGGGCAATGAGCAGTTCTTC
CATSDFAPGNEQFF
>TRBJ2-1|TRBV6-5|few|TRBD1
TGTGCCAGCAGTTACTACAGGGGGAATGAGCAGTTCTTC
CASSYYRGNEQFF
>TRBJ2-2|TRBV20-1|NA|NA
TGCAGTGCATCCGGGACCTACACCACCGGGGAGCTGTTTTTT
CSASGTYTTGELFF
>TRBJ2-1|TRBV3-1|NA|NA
TGTGCCAGCAGCCATGTCAATGAGCAGTTCTTC
CASSHVNEQFF
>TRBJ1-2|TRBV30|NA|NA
TGTGCCTGGAGCCCAGGTACCTCCTATGGCTACACCTTC
CAWSPGTSYGYTF
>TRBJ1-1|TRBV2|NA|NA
TGTGCCAGCGTATTTCCTGAAGCTTTCTTT
CASVFPEAFF
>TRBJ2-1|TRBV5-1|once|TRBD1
TGCGCCAGCAGCCCCAGGACAGGGGATCACGACAATGAGCAGTTCTTC
CASSPRTGDHDNEQFF
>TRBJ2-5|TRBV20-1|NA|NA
TGCAGTGCCCAAGGGACGGACCAAGAGACCCAGTACTTC
CSAQGTDQETQYF
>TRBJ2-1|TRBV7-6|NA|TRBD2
TGTGCCAGCAGCTTAGGAGGCGGGGGTTTCCCGGGAGAGCAGTTCTTC
CASSLGGGGFPGEQFF
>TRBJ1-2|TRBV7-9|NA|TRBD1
TGTGCCAGCAGCCGGACAGGACTCTTCGACTACACCTTC
CASSRTGLFDYTF
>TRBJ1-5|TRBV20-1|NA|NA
TGCAGTGCTAGAGGGGGTATAGGGGGTTTTGGCAATCAGCCCCAGCATTTT
CSARGGIGGFGNQPQHF